This T cell receptor beta chain stems from a study of blood T cell repertoires in COVID-19. With V trimmed by 1 base and J by 6 bases, 7 bases remained unmatched. The germline V gene encodes CDR1 SGHTA and CDR2 FQGNSA. This CDR3 contains 18 residues. Method: immunoSEQ multiplex PCR; TCRdb's copy keeps in-frame clones and lacks some. The sample holds roughly 310,000 clones, around 90% seen once. Participant age was roughly 18 to 90 years, and participants resided in fewer than 30 US areas. The clonotype originates from a man in his fifties or sixties who had recovered from COVID-19. The rearrangement uses TRBV7-2 and TRBJ1-6; TRBD1 agrees at 12 bases. The specimen sequenced was PBMCs or T cells enriched from blood (not recorded which). CDR3 residues: CASSLEGQGARFNSPLHF. The CDR3 region has the DNA TGTGCCAGCAGCTTAGAGGGACAGGGGGCACGGTTTAATTCACCCCTCCACTTT.